This entry concerns a single TCR beta chain. This CDR3 is 14 amino acids long. This entry is derived from a study of blood T cell repertoires in COVID-19. The wider study: Collection of acute and convalescent COVID-19 samples took place in the United States, Italy and Spain. T cells, B-cell-depleted T cells, or PBMCs provided the cDNA or gDNA that served as material.

Per the original methods: Reference gene primer amplification gave estimated nucleated cell counts. Libraries were prepared by immunoSEQ multiplex PCR; TCRdb keeps only in-frame clonotypes and omits some of them. That table is the source of V, J and clone size, and D and trimming were worked out from the DNA. This table holds more than 85,000 clones, around 89% found once. This TCR was recovered from a human donor in a cohort sampled during active COVID-19. What was sequenced was peripheral blood. This chain connects TRBV21-1 to TRBJ2-5; the listed D gene, TRBD1, was not tested against the DNA. TRBV21-1 is reported as a pseudogene. This CDR3 reads CASSATGVYETQYF. DNA of the CDR3: TGTGCCAGCAGCGCAACAGGGGTATACGAGACCCAGTACTTC.